A selection of T cell receptor beta chains follows, all from one sample in a study of CD8 T cells in Susac syndrome. TCRdb re-called the immunoSEQ multiplex PCR reads through MiXCR, storing one row per CDR3 protein. Of tens of thousands of distinct CDR3 sequences listed, about 95% were seen once; the top ten hold around 0.4%. The sequenced sample was CD8+ T cells from PBMCs. These receptors originate from a human donor with multiple sclerosis. Each CDR3 is given with its conserved first and last residue. D genes are given only for firm matches. Clone size, where shown, is once, few, many, or a class for clones that have expanded.

len: 13
v_gene: TRBV7-6
abundance: .
d_gene: .
j_gene: TRBJ2-7
CDR3aa: CASSFGGSWEQYF
CDR3nt: TGTGCCAGCAGCTTCGGGGGATCGTGGGAGCAGTACTTC

len: 14
v_gene: TRBV29-1
abundance: .
d_gene: TRBD1
j_gene: TRBJ1-1
CDR3aa: CSVGGTGWSTEAFF
CDR3nt: TGCAGCGTTGGAGGGACAGGCTGGTCCACTGAAGCTTTCTTT

len: 18
v_gene: TRBV7-9
abundance: once
d_gene: TRBD1
j_gene: TRBJ2-5
CDR3aa: CASSPPLSGTGVSETQYF
CDR3nt: TGTGCCAGCAGCCCCCCCTTGTCCGGGACAGGGGTTTCGGAGACCCAGTACTTC

len: 13
v_gene: TRBV29-1
abundance: .
d_gene: .
j_gene: TRBJ1-2
CDR3aa: CSVVGGADYGYTF
CDR3nt: TGCAGCGTTGTAGGTGGGGCGGACTATGGCTACACCTTC

len: 15
v_gene: TRBV5-4
abundance: once
d_gene: TRBD2
j_gene: TRBJ2-7
CDR3aa: CASTSRLAGDYEQYF
CDR3nt: TGTGCCAGCACCTCAAGACTAGCGGGAGACTACGAGCAGTACTTC

len: 15
v_gene: TRBV30
abundance: .
d_gene: TRBD1
j_gene: TRBJ2-3
CDR3aa: CAWNTGDRPRDTQYF
CDR3nt: TGTGCCTGGAACACCGGGGACAGGCCACGAGATACGCAGTATTTT

len: 16
v_gene: TRBV7-2
abundance: .
d_gene: TRBD1
j_gene: TRBJ1-5
CDR3aa: CASSLLGTATNQPQHF
CDR3nt: TGTGCCAGCAGCTTATTGGGGACAGCTACCAATCAGCCCCAGCATTTT

len: 15
v_gene: TRBV19
abundance: .
d_gene: TRBD2
j_gene: TRBJ2-7
CDR3aa: CASSISGAGMPEQYF
CDR3nt: TGTGCCAGTAGTATCAGCGGGGCAGGGATGCCCGAGCAGTACTTC

len: 13
v_gene: TRBV29-1
abundance: .
d_gene: .
j_gene: TRBJ1-2
CDR3aa: CSVGGRSNYGYTF
CDR3nt: TGCAGCGTTGGGGGCAGGTCTAACTATGGCTACACCTTC

len: 17
v_gene: TRBV6-1
abundance: .
d_gene: .
j_gene: TRBJ2-7
CDR3aa: CASSLPRAGVTPYEQYF
CDR3nt: TGTGCCAGCAGCCTCCCGAGGGCAGGGGTAACACCGTACGAGCAGTACTTC

len: 17
v_gene: TRBV18
abundance: .
d_gene: .
j_gene: TRBJ2-6
CDR3aa: CASSPNVGAPVANVLTF
CDR3nt: TGTGCCAGCTCACCGAATGTAGGGGCCCCTGTGGCCAACGTCCTGACTTTC

len: 11
v_gene: TRBV6-5
abundance: .
d_gene: .
j_gene: TRBJ2-7
CDR3aa: CASRLGSEQYF
CDR3nt: TGTGCCAGCAGGCTCGGGAGCGAGCAGTACTTC

len: 15
v_gene: TRBV13
abundance: .
d_gene: TRBD1
j_gene: TRBJ2-1
CDR3aa: CASTSLGTAYNEQFF
CDR3nt: TGTGCCAGCACCTCGCTGGGGACAGCGTACAATGAGCAGTTCTTC

len: 14
v_gene: TRBV4-2
abundance: .
d_gene: .
j_gene: TRBJ2-7
CDR3aa: CASSQRVDFYEQYF
CDR3nt: TGTGCCAGCAGCCAACGGGTAGACTTCTACGAGCAGTACTTC

len: 15
v_gene: TRBV7-9
abundance: .
d_gene: .
j_gene: TRBJ1-1
CDR3aa: CASSNSGGRTTEAFF
CDR3nt: TGTGCCAGCAGTAACAGCGGGGGGCGAACCACTGAAGCTTTCTTT

len: 15
v_gene: TRBV7-9
abundance: .
d_gene: TRBD1
j_gene: TRBJ2-7
CDR3aa: CASSFDSGTDYEQYF
CDR3nt: TGTGCCAGCAGCTTTGACTCCGGGACAGACTACGAGCAGTACTTC

len: 13
v_gene: TRBV20-1
abundance: .
d_gene: .
j_gene: TRBJ2-7
CDR3aa: CSADLASSYEQYF
CDR3nt: TGCAGTGCGGACCTAGCGTCCTCCTACGAGCAGTACTTC

len: 14
v_gene: TRBV11-2
abundance: .
d_gene: .
j_gene: TRBJ2-1
CDR3aa: CASSLSTVYNEQFF
CDR3nt: TGTGCCAGCAGCTTATCGACAGTATACAATGAGCAGTTCTTC

len: 15
v_gene: TRBV11-2
abundance: few
d_gene: .
j_gene: TRBJ1-2
CDR3aa: CASSLDSSGFYGYTF
CDR3nt: TGTGCCAGCAGCTTAGACTCGTCGGGGTTCTATGGCTACACCTTC

len: 13
v_gene: TRBV27
abundance: .
d_gene: .
j_gene: TRBJ1-1
CDR3aa: CASSFGPYTEAFF
CDR3nt: TGTGCCAGCAGTTTTGGTCCGTACACTGAAGCTTTCTTT

len: 13
v_gene: TRBV27
abundance: .
d_gene: .
j_gene: TRBJ1-5
CDR3aa: CASSFGPNQPQHF
CDR3nt: TGTGCCAGCAGTTTTGGACCAAATCAGCCCCAGCATTTT

len: 13
v_gene: TRBV27
abundance: once
d_gene: .
j_gene: TRBJ2-7
CDR3aa: CASSSLATYEQYF
CDR3nt: TGTGCCAGCAGTTCCCTAGCGACCTACGAGCAGTACTTC

len: 15
v_gene: TRBV7-9
abundance: .
d_gene: .
j_gene: TRBJ2-7
CDR3aa: CASSPPQHATYEQYF
CDR3nt: TGTGCCAGCAGCCCCCCTCAGCACGCGACCTACGAGCAGTACTTC

len: 18
v_gene: TRBV10-3
abundance: .
d_gene: .
j_gene: TRBJ2-6
CDR3aa: CAIRDREFALSGANVLTF
CDR3nt: TGTGCCATCAGGGACCGTGAATTCGCCCTCTCTGGGGCCAACGTCCTGACTTTC

len: 15
v_gene: TRBV4-1
abundance: .
d_gene: .
j_gene: TRBJ1-5
CDR3aa: CASSQDPWGNQPQHF
CDR3nt: TGCGCCAGCAGCCAAGATCCTTGGGGCAATCAGCCCCAGCATTTT